These T cell receptor beta chains were read from a single sample in a study of cytotoxic CD8 clonotypes in ibrutinib-treated CLL. Generated by immunoSEQ multiplex PCR, the TCRdb table keeps only in-frame clones and is missing some. This sample carries fewer than 45,000 clones, roughly 45% of them seen once, and the ten largest clones take approximately 17%. The sequencing here drew on PBMCs, taken before ibrutinib treatment. All receptors derive from a human donor with chronic lymphocytic leukemia. Each CDR3 is given with its conserved first and last residue. The D gene is left open where the match is weak. Size values are once, few and many counts, or a class for expanded clones, and some rows have none.

TRBJ1-1 TRBV5-1 . . TGCGCCAGCAGCCGTCAAGGCTGGAACACTGAAGCTTTCTTT CASSRQGWNTEAFF
TRBJ2-7 TRBV5-6 . . TGTGCCAGCAGTGACGGACTACGCAGCTACGAGCAGTACTTC CASSDGLRSYEQYF
TRBJ2-3 TRBV13 . TRBD2 TGTGCCAGCAGCCTCAGGACTAGCGGGGCCGGAGATACGCAGTATTTT CASSLRTSGAGDTQYF
TRBJ2-7 TRBV28 few TRBD1 TGTGCCAGCAGTTTATGGACAGGGAGCTCCTACGAGCAGTACTTC CASSLWTGSSYEQYF
TRBJ2-2 TRBV28 . . TGTGCCAGCAGTTTTCGGGGCAGAGCGAACACCGGGGAGCTGTTTTTT CASSFRGRANTGELFF
TRBJ1-4 TRBV27 few . TGTGCCAGCAGTCGGGGGCCGCCCGGCGAAAAACTGTTTTTT CASSRGPPGEKLFF
TRBJ2-7 TRBV30 . . TGTGCCTGGAGTGGTGCCTACGAGCAGTACTTC CAWSGAYEQYF
TRBJ2-3 TRBV5-1 few . TGCGCCAGCAGCTTGGGGGACAGCACAGATACGCAGTATTTT CASSLGDSTDTQYF
TRBJ1-6 TRBV30 few . TGTGCCTGGAGTGTACAGGCTGGGGTCAGTAATTCACCCCTCCACTTT CAWSVQAGVSNSPLHF
TRBJ1-2 TRBV29-1 . . TGCAGCGTTGGGGTGGACTATGGCTACACCTTC CSVGVDYGYTF
TRBJ2-1 TRBV5-1 few TRBD2 TGCGCCAGCAGCTTGGATGGGGGAGGGACTCTGATTAACAATGAGCAGTTCTTC CASSLDGGGTLINNEQFF
TRBJ2-6 TRBV19 . TRBD1 TGTGCCAGCCGGGACAGGGAAACGGGGGCCAACGTCCTGACTTTC CASRDRETGANVLTF
TRBJ2-7 TRBV11-2 . TRBD1 TGTGCCAGCAGCGTAGACAGGGCATACGAGCAGTACTTC CASSVDRAYEQYF
TRBJ1-2 TRBV4-2 . TRBD1 TGTGCCAGCAGCCAAGACCGACAGGGGCTGGGTGGCTACACCTTC CASSQDRQGLGGYTF
TRBJ1-2 TRBV11-2 . TRBD1 TGTGCCAGCAGCTTAGCGGGTGGGACAGGGGGCTATAACTATGGCTACACCTTC CASSLAGGTGGYNYGYTF
TRBJ2-5 TRBV7-2 . . TGTGCCAGCAGCTTAGGGACAGCTCAAGAGACCCAGTACTTC CASSLGTAQETQYF
TRBJ2-7 TRBV27 . TRBD2 TGTGCCAGCATCTCCCTTACCAGCGGGGGGGCCCACGAGCAGTACTTC CASISLTSGGAHEQYF
TRBJ2-1 TRBV5-1 . . TGCGCCAGCAGCTTGGTGCAAAACAATGAGCAGTTCTTC CASSLVQNNEQFF
TRBJ2-2 TRBV7-2 few . TGTGCCAGCAGCAACCTCGGAGGGTACGGGGAGCTGTTTTTT CASSNLGGYGELFF
TRBJ1-3 TRBV5-1 . . TGCGCCAGCAGCTCCCGGGGTGACTCTGGAAACACCATATATTTT CASSSRGDSGNTIYF
TRBJ2-1 TRBV28 few . TGTGCCAGCAGTCGCGGGGTGGGCCGGGCCTACAATGAGCAGTTCTTC CASSRGVGRAYNEQFF
TRBJ2-1 TRBV18 . . TGTGCCAGCTCATTAGCTAGCGCTAGGTTTAGGAATGAGCAGTTCTTC CASSLASARFRNEQFF
TRBJ1-2 TRBV28 . . TGTGCCAGCAGGCAACTCGGAGGGAACTATGGCTACACCTTC CASRQLGGNYGYTF